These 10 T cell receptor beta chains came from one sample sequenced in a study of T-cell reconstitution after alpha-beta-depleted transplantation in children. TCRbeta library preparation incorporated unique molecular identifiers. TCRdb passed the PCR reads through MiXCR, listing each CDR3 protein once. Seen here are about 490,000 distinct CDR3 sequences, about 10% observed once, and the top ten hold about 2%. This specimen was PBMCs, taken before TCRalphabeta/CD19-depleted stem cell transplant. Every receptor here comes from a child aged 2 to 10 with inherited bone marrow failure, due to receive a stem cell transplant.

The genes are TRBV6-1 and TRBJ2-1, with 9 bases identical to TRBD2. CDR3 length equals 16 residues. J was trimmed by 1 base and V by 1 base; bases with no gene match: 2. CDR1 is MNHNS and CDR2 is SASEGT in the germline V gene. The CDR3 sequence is CASSEEGLASYNEQFF. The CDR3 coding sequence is TGTGCCAGCAGTGAAGAAGGACTAGCGTCCTACAATGAGCAGTTCTTC.

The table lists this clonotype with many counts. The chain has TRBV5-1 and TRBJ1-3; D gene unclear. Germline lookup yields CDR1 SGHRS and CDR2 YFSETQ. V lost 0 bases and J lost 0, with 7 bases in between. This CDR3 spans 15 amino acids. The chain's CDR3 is CASSLEGHSGNTIYF. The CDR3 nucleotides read TGCGCCAGCAGCTTGGAAGGCCACTCTGGAAACACCATATATTTT.

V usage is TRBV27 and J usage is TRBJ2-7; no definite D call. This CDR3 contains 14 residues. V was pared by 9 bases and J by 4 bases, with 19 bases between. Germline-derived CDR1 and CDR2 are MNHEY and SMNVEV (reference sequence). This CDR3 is CASRRAEERYEQYF. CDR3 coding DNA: TGTGCCAGTCGTCGGGCGGAAGAACGGTACGAGCAGTACTTC.

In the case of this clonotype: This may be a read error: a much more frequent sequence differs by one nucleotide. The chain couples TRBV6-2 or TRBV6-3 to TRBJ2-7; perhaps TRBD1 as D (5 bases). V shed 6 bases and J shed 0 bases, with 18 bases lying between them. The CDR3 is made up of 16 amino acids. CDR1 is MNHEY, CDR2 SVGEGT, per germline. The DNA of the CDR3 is TGTGCCAGCAGACCTGCGGCAGGGCGGAGCTCCTACGAGCAGTACTTC. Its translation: CASRPAAGRSSYEQYF.

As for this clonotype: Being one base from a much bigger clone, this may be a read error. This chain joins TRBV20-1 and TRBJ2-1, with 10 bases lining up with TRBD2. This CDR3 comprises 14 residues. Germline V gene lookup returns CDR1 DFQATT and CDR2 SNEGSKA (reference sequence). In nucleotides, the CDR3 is TGCAGTGCTAGGAGCGGGAGGGTTAGGGATGACCAGTTCTTC. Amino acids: CSARSGRVRDDQFF.

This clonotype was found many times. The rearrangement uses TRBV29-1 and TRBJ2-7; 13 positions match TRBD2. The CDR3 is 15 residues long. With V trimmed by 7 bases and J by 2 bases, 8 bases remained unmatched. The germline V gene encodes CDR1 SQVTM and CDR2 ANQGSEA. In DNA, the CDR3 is TGCAGCGCTGGTTTAGGACTAGCGGGAGCCTACGAGCAGTACTTC. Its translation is CSAGLGLAGAYEQYF.

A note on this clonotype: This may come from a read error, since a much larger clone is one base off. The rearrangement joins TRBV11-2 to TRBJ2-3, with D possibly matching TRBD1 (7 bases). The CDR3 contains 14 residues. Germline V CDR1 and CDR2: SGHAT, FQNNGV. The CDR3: CAISVQGGHFAQYF. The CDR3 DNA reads TGTGCCATCAGCGTTCAGGGGGGCCACTTTGCGCAGTATTTT.

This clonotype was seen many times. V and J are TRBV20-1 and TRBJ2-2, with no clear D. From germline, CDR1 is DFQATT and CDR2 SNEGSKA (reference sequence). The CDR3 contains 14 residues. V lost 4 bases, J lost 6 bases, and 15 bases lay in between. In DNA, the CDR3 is TGCAGTGCTAACGGGTTAGAAACCTCCGGGGAGCTGTTTTTT. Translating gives CSANGLETSGELFF.

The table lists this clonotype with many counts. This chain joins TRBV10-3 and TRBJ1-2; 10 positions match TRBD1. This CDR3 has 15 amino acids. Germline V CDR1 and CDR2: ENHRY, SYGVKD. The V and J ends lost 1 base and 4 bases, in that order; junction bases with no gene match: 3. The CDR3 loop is CAISEWTGGGYGYTF. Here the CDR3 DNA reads TGTGCCATCAGTGAGTGGACAGGGGGGGGCTATGGCTACACCTTC.

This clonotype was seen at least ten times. The CDR3, as DNA: TGCGCCAGCAGCTCCCGAGCGGGAGGGCCCTGGGAGCAGTTCTTC. Amino acids: CASSSRAGGPWEQFF. The chain employs TRBV5-1 and TRBJ2-1; TRBD2 agrees at 10 bases. V lost 3 bases, J lost 10 bases, and 10 bases stayed unmatched. The CDR3 runs 15 residues. In germline, CDR1 is SGHRS, CDR2 YFSETQ.